The subject of this entry is one TCR beta chain. Methods used by the authors: Researchers report that nucleated cell counts were estimated from reference gene primer amplification. Assay: immunoSEQ multiplex PCR; the TCRdb copy retains only in-frame clones and omits some. V, J and clone size reflect that table, while D and trimming were determined from the DNA. The sample has roughly 290,000 clones; 87% are singletons. These data are taken from a study of blood T cell repertoires in COVID-19. Study context: From the United States, Italy and Spain came samples of acute and convalescent COVID-19. PBMCs, B-cell-depleted T cells, or T cells were the source of the cDNA or gDNA that made up the material.

The CDR3 is made up of 15 amino acids. Per germline, CDR1 SNHLY and CDR2 FYNNEI. The J segment lost 0 bases and the V segment lost 6 bases, leaving 4 bases of the junction unmatched. Sequencing was done on a sample of peripheral blood. The clonotype originates from a woman aged 50 to 65 who had recovered from COVID-19. This chain uses TRBV2 with TRBJ2-7; 11 bases match TRBD1. Here the CDR3 DNA reads TGTGCCAGCAGCCGGGACAGGGGGAGCTCCTACGAGCAGTACTTC. It specifies CASSRDRGSSYEQYF. Complete variable domain (other parts from reference TRBV2 and TRBJ2-7): EPEVTQTPSHQVTQMGQEVILRCVPISNHLYFYWYRQILGQKVEFLVSFYNNEISEKSEIFDDQFSVERPDGSNFTLKIRSTKLEDSAMYFCASSRDRGSSYEQYFGPGTRLTVT.